This T cell receptor (beta chain) comes out of a study of blood T cell repertoires in COVID-19. Study summary: In each case, the material was cDNA or gDNA derived from T cells, B-cell-depleted T cells, or PBMCs.

Across under 25 US areas, participants ranged in age from roughly 18 to 95 years. Clinical histories supplied by participants themselves formed the basis of cohort assignment. Methods used by the authors: Counts of nucleated cells, estimated from reference gene primer amplification, were obtained. TCRdb's table, derived via immunoSEQ multiplex PCR, lists solely in-frame clones and lacks some. That table is the source of V, J and clone size, and D and trimming were worked out from the DNA. The sample has about 180,000 clones, about nine tenths seen once. This receptor was obtained from a woman between 18 and 29 years old who had recovered from COVID-19. The sample was PBMCs or T cells enriched from blood (not recorded which).

The CDR3 reads CAWRGLNTGELFF. CDR3 coding DNA: TGTGCCTGGAGGGGCCTTAACACCGGGGAGCTGTTTTTT. V and J are TRBV30 and TRBJ2-2; D remains unclear. Germline lookup yields CDR1 GTSNPN and CDR2 SVGIG (reference sequence). V was clipped by 3 bases and J by 2 bases, with 7 bases between them. CDR3 length: 13 residues.